This TCR beta chain was found in a study of blood T cell repertoires in COVID-19. Study context: Researchers got acute and convalescent COVID-19 samples from the United States, Italy and Spain.

The assay was immunoSEQ multiplex PCR, and TCRdb's table has in-frame clones only and misses some. Seen here are 210,000 or so clones, 70% to 90% observed once, and the top ten hold less than 15%. J lost 4 bases, V lost 2 bases, and 5 bases had no gene match. The CDR3 runs to 15 residues. CDR1 and CDR2 (germline): MDHEN, SYDVKM. This receptor was identified in a woman under 30 who had recovered from COVID-19. Sequencing was done on a sample of peripheral blood. The chain has TRBV28 and TRBJ1-1; TRBD1 matches 9 bases. The CDR3 loop is CASSLAGTGSTEAFF. The CDR3, as DNA: TGTGCCAGCAGTTTAGCCGGGACAGGGAGCACTGAAGCTTTCTTT. The full variable domain, its missing parts supplied by reference TRBV28 and TRBJ1-1, is DVKVTQSSRYLVKRTGEKVFLECVQDMDHENMFWYRQDPGLGLRLIYFSYDVKMKEKGDIPEGYSVSREKKERFSLILESASTNQTSMYLCASSLAGTGSTEAFFGQGTRLTVV.